This T cell receptor (beta chain) was recovered during a study of OX40 agonist ivuxolimab in advanced cancers. Study-wide background: Hepatocellular carcinoma, melanoma, renal cell or head and neck cancer occurred in dose-escalation patients.

Assay: immunoSEQ multiplex PCR; the TCRdb copy retains only in-frame clones and omits some. There are over 80,000 clones in the sample; under 90% occur only once, and less than 6% lies in the top ten. Study-level results: There was clonal expansion of CD4+ and CD8+ blood T cells by week 6 at 0.1 to 3.0 mg/kg.

As to this clone: Antigen specificity is unknown.

The CDR3 runs to 13 residues. Between the trimmed V and J ends, which lost 7 bases and 1 base, there was a span of 10 bases. In germline, CDR1 is SNHLY, CDR2 FYNNEI. Source: CD4+ or CD8+ T cells sorted from blood, taken in a trial of the OX40 agonist ivuxolimab. The chain employs TRBV2 and TRBJ1-1; D call uncertain. The origin of this receptor is an adult with an advanced solid tumor such as melanoma, head and neck, liver or kidney cancer. The CDR3 reads CASKRDPNTEAFF. CDR3 coding DNA: TGTGCCAGCAAAAGAGACCCGAACACTGAAGCTTTCTTT.